The sequence of this T cell receptor (beta chain) was determined in a study of control samples from healthy donors and cancer patients. Generated by immunoSEQ multiplex PCR, the TCRdb table keeps only in-frame clones and is missing some. The repertoire holds some 120,000 clones, roughly nine tenths seen once, with around 1.1% in the top ten. Sequenced material: PBMCs. The receptor was derived from a woman between 50 and 59 years old with colorectal cancer.

CDR3 loop: CASSPNPGGRNQPQHF. DNA for the CDR3: TGTGCCAGCAGTCCGAATCCAGGGGGTCGCAATCAGCCCCAGCATTTT. This chain connects TRBV27 to TRBJ1-5; 7 bases match TRBD1. The CDR3 totals 16 residues. Trimming cost V 5 bases and J 2 bases; bases outside gene matches: 9. Germline V gene data show CDR1 as MNHEY and CDR2 as SMNVEV (reference sequence).